This passage covers 6 T cell receptor beta chains from one sample sequenced in a study of blood T cell repertoires in COVID-19. Clones were sequenced by immunoSEQ multiplex PCR, and TCRdb holds only the in-frame ones, with some missing. The data contain hundreds of thousands of clones, around 82% of them singletons. Sample: peripheral blood. Receptors originate from a woman aged 50 to 60 who had recovered from COVID-19.

This clone has just a few counts. The V call is TRBV27, the J call TRBJ2-6; 9 positions agree with TRBD2. The CDR3 covers 16 residues. Germline lookup yields CDR1 MNHEY and CDR2 SMNVEV (reference sequence). The V gene end was trimmed by 7 bases and the J gene end by 0 bases; junction bases not matched to a gene: 4. The CDR3 DNA reads as TGTGCCAGCAAGGCGGGGGGGCACTCTGGGGCCAACGTCCTGACTTTC. It encodes CASKAGGHSGANVLTF.

This clone was detected only once. CDR3 nucleotide sequence: TGTGCCAGCAGCCCGGACACTCTAGGTGGCTACACCTTC. Its translation is CASSPDTLGGYTF. This chain joins TRBV7-3 and TRBJ1-2; D possibly corresponds to TRBD1 (5 bases). Per the germline V gene, CDR1 is SGHTA and CDR2 is FQGTGA. Trimming pared 5 bases from V and 7 bases from J, leaving 14 bases between. The CDR3 runs 13 residues.

Only one count was recorded for this clone. The chain carries TRBV18 and TRBJ1-6, with 9 bases matching TRBD1. The CDR3 runs to 15 residues. In germline, CDR1 is KGHSH, CDR2 LQKENI. J was trimmed by 7 bases and V by 3 bases; bases with no gene match: 4. The CDR3, as DNA: TGTGCCAGCTCACCTGGGGGACAGGGCAATTCACCCCTCCACTTT. This gives the protein CASSPGGQGNSPLHF.

V usage is TRBV12-3 or TRBV12-4 and J usage is TRBJ1-1, with D uncertain. V lost 1 base and J lost 6, with 6 bases in between. The CDR3 runs 12 residues. The CDR3 sequence is CASSLGVAEAFF. CDR3 DNA sequence: TGTGCCAGCAGTTTAGGTGTCGCTGAAGCTTTCTTT.

The V and J genes are TRBV28 and TRBJ2-3; no definite D call. Germline V gene lookup returns CDR1 MDHEN and CDR2 SYDVKM. The CDR3 totals 14 residues. Trimming removed 3 bases at V and 0 bases at J, with 7 bases between. The CDR3 protein is CASSFQLSTDTQYF. CDR3 DNA: TGTGCCAGCAGTTTCCAACTGAGCACAGATACGCAGTATTTT.

This rearrangement joins TRBV6-4 to TRBJ1-6, with 8 bases lining up with TRBD1. V lost 6 bases to trimming and J lost 5 bases; unmatched junction nucleotides: 6. The CDR3 is 15 amino acids. CDR1 is MRHNA, CDR2 SNTAGT, per germline. This CDR3 reads CASSLGQGHNSPLHF. CDR3 nucleotide sequence: TGTGCCAGCAGCCTCGGACAGGGTCATAATTCACCCCTCCACTTT.